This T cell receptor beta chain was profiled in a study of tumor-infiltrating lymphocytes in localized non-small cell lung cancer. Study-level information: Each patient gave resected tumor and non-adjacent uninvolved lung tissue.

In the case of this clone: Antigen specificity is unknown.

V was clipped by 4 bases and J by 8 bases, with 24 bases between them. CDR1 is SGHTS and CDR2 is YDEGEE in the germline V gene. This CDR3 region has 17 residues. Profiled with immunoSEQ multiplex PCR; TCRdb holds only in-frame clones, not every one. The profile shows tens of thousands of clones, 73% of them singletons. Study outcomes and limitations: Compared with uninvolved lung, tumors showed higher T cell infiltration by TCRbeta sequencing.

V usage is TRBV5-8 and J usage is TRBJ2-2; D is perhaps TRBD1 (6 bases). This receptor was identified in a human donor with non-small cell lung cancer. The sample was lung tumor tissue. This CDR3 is CASSRSGVRVGTGELFF. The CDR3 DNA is TGTGCCAGCAGCCGGTCAGGGGTGCGGGTCGGAACGGGGGAGCTGTTTTTT.